This entry lists 9 T cell receptor beta chains sequenced from one sample in a study of blood T cell repertoires in COVID-19. The protocol was immunoSEQ multiplex PCR, while the TCRdb copy is restricted to in-frame clones and leaves out a portion. The sample yields under 300,000 clones, about 83% seen once. Sequenced input: peripheral blood. Every receptor here comes from a man older than 75 with acute or convalescent COVID-19.

This clone was counted only a few times. The genes are TRBV6-5 and TRBJ1-2, with D possibly being TRBD1 (5 bases). The CDR3 consists of 13 residues. Trimming pared 6 bases from V and 4 bases from J, leaving 12 bases between. CDR1 and CDR2 (germline): MNHEY, SVGAGI. In DNA form, the CDR3 reads TGTGCCAGCAGAAAGGACAACTTCTATGGCTACACCTTC. Translated, it gives CASRKDNFYGYTF.

The V and J genes are TRBV5-1 and TRBJ1-2, with D unresolved. The CDR3 is 13 residues long. V shed 3 bases and J shed 8 bases, with 14 bases lying between them. Germline CDR1 is SGHRS and CDR2 is YFSETQ. The CDR3 DNA reads as TGCGCCAGCAGCTCCACAGCGGGGTTAGGCTACACCTTC. Protein sequence: CASSSTAGLGYTF.

This sequence joins TRBV18 and TRBJ2-2, with TRBD2 as a possible D gene (5 bases). The germline V gene has CDR1 KGHSH and CDR2 LQKENI. V gave up 0 bases and J gave up 1 base, with 6 bases separating them. The CDR3 totals 15 residues. The CDR3 spells CASSPPAGNTGELFF. The CDR3 bases are TGTGCCAGCTCACCACCGGCGGGGAACACCGGGGAGCTGTTTTTT.

The chain has TRBV7-8 and TRBJ1-5, with D maybe TRBD1 (6 bases). V shed 1 base and J shed 0 bases, with 16 bases lying between them. Germline V gives CDR1 SGHVS, CDR2 FQNEAQ. The CDR3 totals 18 residues. CDR3 region: CASSLVGAGLYSNQPQHF. For the CDR3, the DNA is TGTGCCAGCAGCTTAGTGGGGGCCGGGTTATATAGCAATCAGCCCCAGCATTTT.

A word on this clone: A junction boundary mismatches the germline segment, possibly from a read error. The chain has TRBV7-9 and TRBJ2-1, with D maybe TRBD1 (6 bases). Germline CDR1 reads SEHNR; CDR2 reads FQNEAQ (reference sequence). The CDR3 consists of 13 residues. The CDR3 coding sequence is TGTGCCAGCACCCCAACAGGGAGTGGTGGCCAAATCTTC. It encodes CASTPTGSGGQIF.

This clone appeared a single time. The chain carries TRBV5-1 and TRBJ2-1; D possibly corresponds to TRBD1 (6 bases). Per germline, CDR1 SGHRS and CDR2 YFSETQ. Trimming removed 3 bases from V and 0 bases from J, with 16 bases in between. This CDR3 is built from 17 residues. The CDR3 spells CASSSGQRPSSYNEQFF. CDR3 DNA: TGCGCCAGCAGCTCCGGACAGCGCCCGAGCTCCTACAATGAGCAGTTCTTC.

The chain combines TRBV11-2 with TRBJ2-3; D perhaps matches TRBD2 (5 bases). CDR1 and CDR2 from the germline V gene are SGHAT and FQNNGV. The CDR3 spans 15 residues. Trimming took 3 bases from V and 5 from J, leaving 15 bases between them. The CDR3 coding sequence is TGTGCCAGCAGCTTCCCTCCAGCGGCCATAGATACGCAGTATTTT. Residues: CASSFPPAAIDTQYF. Drawing the rest from reference TRBV11-2 and TRBJ2-3, the complete variable domain is EAGVAQSPRYKIIEKRQSVAFWCNPISGHATLYWYQQILGQGPKLLIQFQNNGVVDDSQLPKDRFSAERLKGVDSTLKIQPAKLEDSAVYLCASSFPPAAIDTQYFGPGTRLTVL.

V is TRBV21-1 and J is TRBJ1-1. TRBV21-1 is assigned pseudogene status. This CDR3 is built from 18 residues. This chain's CDR3 is CASSTEGRRGRKNTEAFF. CDR3 in DNA: TGTGCCAGCAGCACCGAAGGGAGACGAGGGCGGAAGAACACTGAAGCTTTCTTT.

The chain carries TRBV15 and TRBJ2-1; 9 positions match TRBD2. Germline assignment: CDR1 LNHNV and CDR2 YYDKDF (reference sequence). Trimming cost V 0 bases and J 9 bases; bases outside gene matches: 12. This CDR3 has 17 amino acids. The CDR3 bases are TGTGCCACCAGCAGAGATCTCCCTAGCGGGGCCCCCATTGAGCAGTTCTTC. Residues: CATSRDLPSGAPIEQFF.